The 9 T cell receptor beta chains below all came from one sample that was sequenced in a study of a mutant IDH1 vaccine in newly diagnosed glioma. Time point defined: week 5, during vaccination. It was 300 ug of mutant IDH1 20-mer peptide that made up each vaccine dose, given with topical imiquimod. The antigens these receptors bind are not known. Repertoires were generated with immunoSEQ multiplex PCR, while TCRdb's copy carries only in-frame clones and drops some. The sample contains about 38,000 clones, approximately 80% of which appear only once. The sequences come from PBMCs, collected from a glioma patient whose treatment included an IDH1 peptide vaccine. Receptors were obtained from a middle-aged man with glioma.

The chain is built from TRBV30 and TRBJ2-3, with D perhaps matching TRBD2 (6 bases). V was shortened by 0 bases and J by 0 bases, with 13 bases between the two germline ends. CDR1 and CDR2 (germline): GTSNPN, SVGIG (reference sequence). The CDR3 runs to 16 residues. The DNA for the CDR3 is TGTGCCTGGAGTGTACTGTCAGGGACTAGCACAGATACGCAGTATTTT. Amino acid sequence: CAWSVLSGTSTDTQYF.

V and J are TRBV6-5 and TRBJ1-2, with 8 bases matching TRBD1. The CDR3 runs to 13 residues. The V gene's germline CDR1 is MNHEY and CDR2 SVGAGI. Germline trimming cut 6 bases from V and 3 bases from J; bases unmatched to any gene: 3. The CDR3 is CASSLRGHYGYTF. The CDR3 DNA follows: TGTGCCAGCAGCCTCAGGGGGCACTATGGCTACACCTTC.

This chain joins TRBV11-2 and TRBJ1-1; TRBD1 is a possible D gene (5 bases). V shed 4 bases and J shed 11 bases, with 14 bases lying between them. Germline V gene data show CDR1 as SGHAT and CDR2 as FQNNGV. This CDR3 has 12 amino acids. The CDR3 nucleotides read TGTGCCAGCAGCTATATGGCAGGGATGGCTTTCTTT. Translation: CASSYMAGMAFF.

The genes are TRBV21-1 and TRBJ1-2; TRBD1 is the table's D call and was not checked against the DNA. TRBV21-1 is a pseudogene segment. The CDR3 runs 13 residues. The CDR3 region is CASSKLGDGGYTF. CDR3 bases: TGTGCCAGCAGCAAACTAGGGGATGGTGGCTACACCTTC.

The chain is built from TRBV4-1 and TRBJ2-1; 12 bases are a match to TRBD2. This CDR3 is built from 18 residues. Germline V CDR1 and CDR2: MGHRA, YSYEKL. V was clipped by 6 bases and J by 6 bases; unmatched bases: 15. The CDR3 nucleotides are TGCGCCAGCAGACCGGGACTAGCGGGTCCCGTTCCCGGCAATGAGCAGTTCTTC. Translation: CASRPGLAGPVPGNEQFF.

This clone has a handful of counts. The chain combines TRBV11-2 with TRBJ2-3; D is unresolved. V was trimmed by 2 bases and J by 2 bases, leaving 8 bases between them. This CDR3 spans 14 amino acids. CDR1 and CDR2 (germline): SGHAT, FQNNGV. The DNA for the CDR3 is TGTGCCAGCAGCTTACGAGCTTTCACAGATACGCAGTATTTT. Its protein is CASSLRAFTDTQYF.

V and J are TRBV29-1 and TRBJ2-1; 8 bases map to TRBD2. Trimming at V came to 3 bases and at J to 0 bases, leaving 4 bases not matched to a gene. The germline V gene has CDR1 SQVTM and CDR2 ANQGSEA. The CDR3 loop spans 15 amino acids. CDR3 amino acids: CSVDVTSGSYNEQFF. The CDR3 nucleotides read TGCAGCGTTGACGTAACTAGCGGCTCCTACAATGAGCAGTTCTTC.

The chain combines TRBV7-9 with TRBJ2-7; D is uncertain. CDR3 length: 13 amino acids. Trimming removed 1 base at V and 3 bases at J, with 7 bases between. Germline-derived CDR1 and CDR2 are SEHNR and FQNEAQ (reference sequence). CDR3 residues: CASSLDSRYEQYF. The CDR3 DNA reads TGTGCCAGCAGCTTAGACAGCCGCTACGAGCAGTACTTC. Full variable domain (rest looked up from reference TRBV7-9 and TRBJ2-7): DTGVSQNPRHKITKRGQNVTFRCDPISEHNRLYWYRQTLGQGPEFLTYFQNEAQLEKSRLLSDRFSAERPKGSFSTLEIQRTEQGDSAMYLCASSLDSRYEQYFGPGTRLTVT.

The chain carries TRBV2 and TRBJ1-4; TRBD1 might be the D (5 bases). The ends were cut back, 7 bases at V and 10 bases at J, with 19 bases in the middle. The germline V gene encodes CDR1 SNHLY and CDR2 FYNNEI. This CDR3 has 14 residues. The CDR3 nucleotides are TGTGCCAGCACCCCAGGGCCGACAGCCGGAAAACTGTTTTTT. Translated, it gives CASTPGPTAGKLFF.